These 8 T cell receptor beta chains share one sample of origin, sequenced in a study of blood T cell repertoires in COVID-19. Sequencing used immunoSEQ multiplex PCR; TCRdb keeps in-frame clones, though not all of them. The table records roughly 280,000 clones, about nine tenths of them present only once. Sequencing input: peripheral blood. The receptors derive from a man over 45 with acute or convalescent COVID-19.

The chain combines TRBV5-1 with TRBJ1-6; no clear D. The germline V and J ends were trimmed by 5 bases and 3 bases, with 15 bases remaining between them. The germline CDR1 and CDR2 sequences are SGHRS and YFSETQ. The CDR3 is 16 residues long. The CDR3 protein is CASSPEEPGYNSPLHF. Here the CDR3 DNA reads TGCGCCAGCAGTCCGGAGGAACCGGGCTATAATTCACCCCTCCACTTT. Looking up the rest from reference TRBV5-1 and TRBJ1-6 gives the full variable domain: KAGVTQTPRYLIKTRGQQVTLSCSPISGHRSVSWYQQTPGQGLQFLFEYFSETQRNKGNFPGRFSGRQFSNSRSEMNVSTLELGDSALYLCASSPEEPGYNSPLHFGNGTRLTVT.

Of note for this clone: Other DNA sequences within the sample encode an identical CDR3. The chain recombines TRBV2 with TRBJ2-6; D possibly corresponds to TRBD2 (6 bases). Trimming took 7 bases from V and 1 from J, leaving 8 bases between them. This CDR3 contains 14 residues. Germline V lookup: CDR1 SNHLY, CDR2 FYNNEI. The CDR3 sequence is CASTGVSGANVLTF. CDR3 nucleotide sequence: TGTGCCAGCACGGGGGTTTCTGGGGCCAACGTCCTGACTTTC. The full variable domain, rest sourced from reference TRBV2 and TRBJ2-6, is EPEVTQTPSHQVTQMGQEVILRCVPISNHLYFYWYRQILGQKVEFLVSFYNNEISEKSEIFDDQFSVERPDGSNFTLKIRSTKLEDSAMYFCASTGVSGANVLTFGAGSRLTVL.

This sequence joins TRBV24-1 and TRBJ2-2; 9 bases match TRBD1. V was clipped by 7 bases and J by 3 bases; unmatched bases: 2. The CDR3 runs 14 residues. Per the germline V gene, CDR1 is KGHDR and CDR2 is SFDVKD. The CDR3 loop is CATSRDRDTGELFF. CDR3 sequence (DNA): TGTGCCACCAGCCGGGACAGGGACACCGGGGAGCTGTTTTTT.

Only a few counts were recorded for this clone. The chain carries TRBV2 and TRBJ1-6, with 10 bases identical to TRBD1. This CDR3 has 15 residues. J gave up 9 bases and V 0 bases, and 2 bases lay outside the gene matches. The V gene's germline CDR1 is SNHLY and CDR2 FYNNEI. CDR3 bases: TGTGCCAGCAGTGAAGCGGGGACAGGGGTTTCACCCCTCCACTTT. Its protein product is CASSEAGTGVSPLHF.

This clone was seen a single time. The rearrangement uses TRBV29-1 and TRBJ2-7; 15 nucleotides match TRBD2. Losses at the gene ends were 0 bases for V and 2 bases for J; bases not matched to a gene: 5. CDR1 is SQVTM and CDR2 is ANQGSEA in the germline V gene. CDR3 size: 17 residues. The chain's CDR3 is CSVEDSGTSGGPYEQYF. The CDR3 DNA follows: TGCAGCGTTGAAGATAGTGGGACTAGCGGGGGGCCCTACGAGCAGTACTTC.

The chain carries TRBV27 and TRBJ2-3, with 7 nucleotides matching TRBD2. Trimming at V came to 3 bases and at J to 4 bases, leaving 7 bases not matched to a gene. Germline CDR1 and CDR2: MNHEY and SMNVEV (reference sequence). The CDR3 loop spans 15 amino acids. In DNA, the CDR3 is TGTGCCAGCAGTTTGAGCGGGGCGGGTCCAGATACGCAGTATTTT. Translating gives CASSLSGAGPDTQYF.

As regards this clone: Compared with germline, one end of the junction differs, possibly owing to a read error. The chain couples TRBV3-1 (or the pseudogene TRBV3-2) to TRBJ2-7, with 7 bases matching TRBD2. Germline V lookup: CDR1 LGHDT, CDR2 YNNKEL (reference sequence). This CDR3 has 14 amino acids. In nucleotides, the CDR3 is TGTGCCAGCAGCCCACCTTTGGTGGCGGGGGATCTTAACTTC. It codes for CASSPPLVAGDLNF.

This clone has only a few counts. The DNA of the CDR3 is TGTGCCAGCAGCTTGCGTCCACACACCGGGGAGCTGTTTTTT. This gives the protein CASSLRPHTGELFF. The chain has TRBV11-1 and TRBJ2-2, with unresolved D. The CDR3 sequence is 14 residues long. The germline CDR1 and CDR2 sequences are SGHAT and FQDESV (reference sequence). Trimming took 3 bases from V and 3 from J, leaving 8 bases between them.